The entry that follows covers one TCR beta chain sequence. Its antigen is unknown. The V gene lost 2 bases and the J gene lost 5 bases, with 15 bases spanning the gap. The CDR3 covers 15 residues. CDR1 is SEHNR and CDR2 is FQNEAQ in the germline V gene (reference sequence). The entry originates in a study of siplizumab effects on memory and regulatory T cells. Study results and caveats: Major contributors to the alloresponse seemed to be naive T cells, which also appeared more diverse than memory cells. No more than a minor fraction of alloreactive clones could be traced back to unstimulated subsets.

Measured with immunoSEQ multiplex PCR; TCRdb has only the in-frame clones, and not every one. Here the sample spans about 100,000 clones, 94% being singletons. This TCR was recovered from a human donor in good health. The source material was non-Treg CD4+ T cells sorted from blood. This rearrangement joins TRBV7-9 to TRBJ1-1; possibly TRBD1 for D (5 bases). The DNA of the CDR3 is TGTGCCAGCAGCTTAAGTGGGACCCGTGGAACTGAAGCTTTCTTT. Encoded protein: CASSLSGTRGTEAFF.